This T cell receptor beta chain was sequenced for a study of T cell responses to AZD1222 COVID-19 vaccine. Study findings and constraints: Epitopes outside B.1.351 and B.1.1.7 mutated regions reportedly drew nearly half of spike TCRs. Once two AZD1222 doses were given, Spike-specific TCR breadth and depth went up. White British people made up most donors, females outnumbered males, and clonal diversity was possibly underestimated.

The V and J ends lost 0 bases and 9 bases respectively, with 18 bases between them. The CDR3 is 16 residues long. CDR1 is SGHDN and CDR2 is FVKESK in the germline V gene. To note about this clone: Its antigen is still unknown.

Only in-frame clones appear in the TCRdb table, and some are missing; sequencing was by immunoSEQ multiplex PCR. The table has 130,000 to 150,000 clones, about nine tenths seen once. The origin of this receptor is an adult in good health. Sequenced material: peripheral blood, taken on day 0 of AZD1222 vaccination. This sequence joins TRBV14 and TRBJ2-1, with unresolved D. CDR3 in DNA: TGTGCCAGCAGCCAAGAATACTGGTCGGGCCGGAGTGAGCAGTTCTTC. Its protein is CASSQEYWSGRSEQFF.